The following is a T cell receptor beta chain sequence with its context. Its antigen remains unknown. UMI-labeled 5' RACE TRB cDNA libraries were prepared from the cells. TCRdb reanalyzed the 5' RACE reads, giving one entry per CDR3 protein sequence and no DNA. The sample table includes around 48,000 distinct CDR3 sequences. This entry belongs to a study of CXCR3-negative and CXCR3-positive naive CD8 T cells. Study-wide results and limits: Naive cells used TRBV-TRBJ genes in much the same way whether CXCR3-negative or CXCR3-positive; memory cells did not.

CDR3 length: 14 amino acids. CDR1 and CDR2 from the germline V gene are SGHTA and FQGTGA. This TCR was sampled from a human donor in good health. Some clones in this sample may be carry-over from other donors' samples. Sample: memory CD8+ T cells from blood. This chain links TRBV7-3 with TRBJ1-1; TCRdb calls TRBD1, which cannot be checked without DNA. The CDR3 here is CASSSRGANTEAFF.